This T cell receptor beta chain was captured by sequencing in a study of blood T cell repertoires in COVID-19 (dated by TCRdb to about 2020). In terms of the full investigation: The collaborator samples originated in the United States, Italy and Spain and spanned the acute and convalescent phases of COVID-19. Where HLA class I and class II types were available, the types were taken from metadata supplied by the sample provider, not from assay-based typing. The prospective study material was composed of cDNA or gDNA derived from T cells, B-cell-depleted T cells, or PBMCs. The dataset comprised deeply sampled blood TCRbeta repertoires from subjects exposed to, actively infected with, or recovered from COVID-19. The sample metadata nearly always contained a de-identified subject ID, COVID-19 status, age in years and sex. The repertoires were released in a freely available public database meant as a resource for research on the immune response to SARS-CoV-2. The samples were drawn from two sources: the first 160 participants of the ongoing ImmuneRACE study, and over 950 subjects contributed by 6 global collaborators.

The sample holds a few counts of this clone. It has no known antigen specificity. Base qualities were left out, and no much larger clone turns up one base away. TCRbeta CDR3 regions were amplified from genomic DNA using the immunoSEQ Assay, a bias-controlled multiplex PCR. Concerning the study's data processing: Within the assay, amplification of reference gene primers was used to estimate how many nucleated cells each sample contained. To quantify the absolute abundance of each unique TCRbeta CDR3 rearrangement, sequence reads were collapsed and filtered. For each sample, productive Simpson clonality was calculated as the square root of Simpson's diversity index across productive rearrangements. TCRdb limited this immuneACCESS table to in-frame rearrangements with V and J called. A share of clones is missing; checked studies link under half to unresolved V genes, and the rest is unexplained. The V and J calls and the clone size are those of that table, but D and trimming were determined from the DNA. The sample contains more than 85,000 clones, about four fifths of them found a single time. 15% of the sample lies in the top ten.

General study outcomes and caveats: Clinical and demographic metadata were provided uncurated, with the amount varying by source and participant.

Each collaborating institution followed its own protocols to collect whole blood in K2EDTA tubes. For TCRbeta analysis, collaborators shipped samples as frozen whole blood, isolated PBMCs, or DNA extracted from either of those sample types. The CDR3 sequence holds 13 residues, the cysteine and phenylalanine included. Kept here is only the CDR3 DNA, which spans 39 bases and is read in frame from base 1. The trim is 5 bases for V and 0 bases for J, with a gap of 5 bases between the germline ends. CDR1 MNHEY and CDR2 SMNVEV were looked up in the germline V gene (reference sequence). The chain employs TRBV27 and TRBJ1-5, with the D segment identity uncertain. This clonotype originated in an elderly woman with acute or convalescent COVID-19. Sequencing was done on a sample of peripheral blood. The DNA reads TGTGCCAGCAGTCTGAGTAGCAATCAGCCCCAGCATTTT. The translation is CASSLSSNQPQHF.